One and the same sample provided the 31 T cell receptor beta chains below, sequenced in a study of T cell repertoires in cytomegalovirus infection (dated 2019 in TCRdb). For sequencing, an Illumina HiSeq 1500 was employed. The public reads were reprocessed in TCRdb via fastp at Q25 and MiXCR, keeping in-frame beta chains. Each CDR3 protein appears once, grouped with its most common genes and DNA. For this sample there are about 500,000 distinct CDR3 sequences; roughly a third appear just once. The top ten constitute 15% to 20% of the sample. The meaning of the sample's treatment or condition label: in vitro stimulation with specific CMV peptide epitopes to enrich CMV-specific T cells. These receptors' targets are unknown. This sample comprised cultured PBMCs, obtained from culture after CMV antigen stimulation. These receptors were taken from a human donor in good health (CMV status not recorded). Some clones in this sample may be carry-over from other donors' samples.

The chain joins TRBV29-1 to TRBJ2-2, with 7 positions matching TRBD2. Germline V lookup: CDR1 SQVTM, CDR2 ANQGSEA. The CDR3 is 12 residues long. V was pared by 6 bases and J by 14 bases, with 12 bases of the junction left unmatched. The CDR3 nucleotides read TGCAGCGTGGGGGGGGGACTGGCAGGCCTGTTTTTT. Protein sequence: CSVGGGLAGLFF.

This chain uses TRBV7-6 with TRBJ1-4, with 9 bases lining up with TRBD1. The CDR3 covers 15 residues. V lost 6 bases to trimming and J lost 6 bases; unmatched junction nucleotides: 8. Germline values: CDR1 SGHVS, CDR2 FNYEAQ. Here the CDR3 reads CASSGTGGRYEKLFF. The CDR3 nucleotides are TGTGCCAGCAGTGGCACAGGGGGCCGGTATGAAAAACTGTTTTTT.

This sequence joins TRBV6-1 and TRBJ2-1; D could derive from TRBD1 or TRBD2 (5 bases each). This CDR3 comprises 16 residues. Germline lookup yields CDR1 MNHNS and CDR2 SASEGT. V was trimmed by 4 bases and J by 4 bases, leaving 17 bases between them. In DNA form, the CDR3 reads TGTGCCAGCAGTGTGTGGGGGAAGGCCACTTACAATGAGCAGTTCTTC. This encodes CASSVWGKATYNEQFF.

V gene TRBV7-2 combines with J gene TRBJ2-7, with D tentatively TRBD1 or TRBD2 (5 bases each). The CDR3 is 14 amino acids. The V and J ends lost 2 bases and 4 bases respectively, with 12 bases between them. CDR1 and CDR2 (germline): SGHTA, FQGNSA. CDR3 region: CASSLHQGPYEQYF. DNA for the CDR3: TGTGCCAGCAGCTTACATCAGGGACCGTACGAGCAGTACTTC. Supplemented by reference TRBV7-2 and TRBJ2-7, the full variable domain reads GAGVSQSPSNKVTEKGKDVELRCDPISGHTALYWYRQSLGQGLEFLIYFQGNSAPDKSGLPSDRFSAERTGGSVSTLTIQRTQQEDSAVYLCASSLHQGPYEQYFGPGTRLTVT.

The chain has TRBV20-1 and TRBJ1-2; 8 nucleotides agree with TRBD1. V lost 6 bases, J lost 8 bases, and 14 bases stayed unmatched. CDR1 and CDR2 (germline): DFQATT, SNEGSKA (reference sequence). The CDR3 consists of 14 residues. CDR3 sequence reads: CSADPKGTGRGYTF. CDR3 bases: TGCAGTGCGGACCCCAAAGGGACAGGCAGGGGCTACACCTTC.

The J gene is TRBJ1-1, the V gene TRBV7-2; TRBD1 matches at 8 bases. The ends lost 1 base at V and 2 bases at J; junction bases unmatched: 3. Germline CDR1 reads SGHTA; CDR2 reads FQGNSA. The length of the CDR3 is 15 residues. The CDR3 bases are TGTGCCAGCAGCTTAGTGCAGGGGGCTAACACTGAAGCTTTCTTT. Residues: CASSLVQGANTEAFF.

V usage is TRBV5-1 and J usage is TRBJ2-1, with 12 nucleotides matching TRBD2. The CDR3 sequence is 16 residues long. V dropped 4 bases and J dropped 6; count of bases not matched to a gene: 8. Germline CDR1 SGHRS, CDR2 YFSETQ. For the CDR3, the DNA is TGCGCCAGCAGCCCCCCTAGCGGGAGGGTGGGCAATGAGCAGTTCTTC. Translated: CASSPPSGRVGNEQFF.

The CDR3 region has the DNA TGTGCCAGCACCTACTTTGGGGGGACCCAGTACTTC. It specifies CASTYFGGTQYF. This chain joins TRBV28 and TRBJ2-5; D may match TRBD1 or TRBD2 (5 bases each). CDR1 is MDHEN and CDR2 is SYDVKM in the germline V gene. The V end lost 7 bases, the J end lost 7 bases, and 13 bases lay between the germline ends. This CDR3 has 12 residues.

In its sample, this clonotype was seen a few times. The rearrangement links TRBV7-9 to TRBJ1-5; TRBD1 might be the D (6 bases). Germline V gene data show CDR1 as SEHNR and CDR2 as FQNEAQ (reference sequence). Trimming pared 5 bases from V and 7 bases from J, leaving 9 bases between. The CDR3 contains 12 residues. The CDR3 sequence is CASSDRYQPQHF. The CDR3 DNA is TGTGCCAGCAGCGACAGGTACCAGCCCCAGCATTTT.

The J gene is TRBJ2-7, the V gene TRBV6-2 or TRBV6-3, with TRBD2 identical over 8 bases. Germline V gives CDR1 MNHEY, CDR2 SVGEGT. V was clipped by 6 bases and J by 3 bases; unmatched bases: 13. The CDR3 is 16 amino acids. This CDR3 is CASSRGSGSELYEQYV. The CDR3 DNA sequence: TGTGCCAGCAGCCGAGGCAGCGGGAGTGAACTCTACGAGCAGTACGTC.

The chain combines TRBV11-2 with TRBJ2-5; perhaps TRBD2 as D (5 bases). Trimming removed 5 bases from V and 5 bases from J, with 18 bases in between. Germline V CDR1 and CDR2: SGHAT, FQNNGV. This CDR3 spans 15 amino acids. The CDR3 reads CASSRGRGGRETQYF. Written as DNA, the CDR3 is TGTGCCAGCAGCCGCGGAAGAGGCGGGCGGGAGACCCAGTACTTC.

The CDR3 bases are TGTGCCAGCACCAAAGGACAGGGAGTAGGCAATGAGCAGTTCTTC. It is translated as CASTKGQGVGNEQFF. The chain links TRBV6-1 to TRBJ2-1, with 8 bases fitting TRBD1. The CDR3 has 15 residues. Trimming took 7 bases from V and 6 from J; bases not matched to a gene: 11. In germline, CDR1 is MNHNS, CDR2 SASEGT.

The chain uses TRBV27 and TRBJ2-7, with TRBD1 matching 11 bases. Germline V lookup: CDR1 MNHEY, CDR2 SMNVEV (reference sequence). J was trimmed by 6 bases and V by 3 bases; bases with no gene match: 7. The CDR3 is made up of 15 amino acids. CDR3 nucleotide sequence: TGTGCCAGCAGTTTCCGGACAGGGGGCGTAGGCGAGCAGTACTTC. Translation: CASSFRTGGVGEQYF.

The chain is built from TRBV6-1 and TRBJ2-5, with a possible D match to TRBD2 (6 bases). Germline CDR1 reads MNHNS; CDR2 reads SASEGT. The CDR3 extends over 12 amino acids. Trimming stripped 6 bases from V and 5 bases from J, with 10 bases between. CDR3 DNA: TGTGCCAGCAGACCGGGGAGGGAGACCCAGTACTTC. This sequence encodes CASRPGRETQYF.

The V and J genes are TRBV18 and TRBJ1-1; possible D gene TRBD1, 5 bases. CDR3 length: 15 residues. Trimming left V 0 bases short and J 7 bases short, with 15 bases between. Per germline, CDR1 KGHSH and CDR2 LQKENI. The CDR3 sequence: CASSPPGRADLEAFF. CDR3 nucleotide sequence: TGTGCCAGCTCACCACCGGGACGGGCCGACCTTGAAGCTTTCTTT.

This clonotype has at least ten counts. This rearrangement joins TRBV7-2 to TRBJ1-1; D is unclear. Germline assignment: CDR1 SGHTA and CDR2 FQGNSA. The V end was cut by 1 base, the J end by 1 base, with 13 bases between. CDR3 size: 16 residues. Written as DNA, the CDR3 is TGTGCCAGCAGCTTAGTCCGTAGGGCGGAGAACACTGAAGCTTTCTTT. Its translation: CASSLVRRAENTEAFF. Looking up the rest from reference TRBV7-2 and TRBJ1-1 gives the full variable domain: GAGVSQSPSNKVTEKGKDVELRCDPISGHTALYWYRQSLGQGLEFLIYFQGNSAPDKSGLPSDRFSAERTGGSVSTLTIQRTQQEDSAVYLCASSLVRRAENTEAFFGQGTRLTVV.

This clonotype was found a few times. The genes are TRBV7-9 and TRBJ2-7; D is unclear. The CDR3 is made up of 15 amino acids. From germline, CDR1 is SEHNR and CDR2 FQNEAQ (reference sequence). V lost 5 bases to trimming and J lost 2 bases, with 16 bases between them. CDR3 bases: TGTGCCAGCAGCCCCGCCGGGCTTAGGCCCTACGAGCAGTACGTC. It encodes CASSPAGLRPYEQYV.

This clonotype was picked up many times. The V gene is TRBV11-3, the J gene TRBJ2-5; 9 bases are shared with TRBD2. The length of the CDR3 is 14 residues. The junction had 4 bases not matched to a gene; V was cut back by 3 bases and J by 5 bases. CDR1 is SGHNT and CDR2 is YENEEA in the germline V gene. CDR3 region: CASSFSGSRETQYF. The CDR3 DNA follows: TGTGCCAGCAGCTTTAGCGGGAGTCGGGAGACCCAGTACTTC.

The CDR3 loop reads CASSQEDREHEQFF. For the CDR3, the DNA is TGCGCCAGCAGCCAAGAGGACAGGGAACATGAGCAGTTCTTC. V and J are TRBV4-3 and TRBJ2-1; 8 bases align to TRBD1. V was pared by 0 bases and J by 8 bases, with 3 bases of the junction left unmatched. This CDR3 comprises 14 residues. Germline CDR1 reads LGHNA; CDR2 reads YSLEER.

V usage is TRBV28 and J usage is TRBJ1-1; D unresolved. Germline lookup yields CDR1 MDHEN and CDR2 SYDVKM. V was shortened by 6 bases and J by 5 bases, with 13 bases between the two germline ends. The CDR3 contains 13 residues. This CDR3 is CASRPGPGTEAFF. In nucleotides, the CDR3 is TGTGCCAGCAGACCCGGGCCGGGAACTGAAGCTTTCTTT. Full variable domain (rest looked up from reference TRBV28 and TRBJ1-1): DVKVTQSSRYLVKRTGEKVFLECVQDMDHENMFWYRQDPGLGLRLIYFSYDVKMKEKGDIPEGYSVSREKKERFSLILESASTNQTSMYLCASRPGPGTEAFFGQGTRLTVV.

The CDR3 sequence: CASSLKGRVGIRAFF. The CDR3 DNA follows: TGTGCCAGCAGTTTAAAGGGTCGAGTAGGGATACGAGCTTTCTTT. The chain employs TRBV12-3 or TRBV12-4 and TRBJ1-1; D call uncertain. The CDR3 is 15 residues long. V lost 2 bases to trimming and J lost 10 bases, with 20 bases between them.

The chain recombines TRBV29-1 with TRBJ2-1; D remains unclear. The CDR3 contains 13 residues. Per the germline V gene, CDR1 is SQVTM and CDR2 is ANQGSEA. The V gene lost 4 bases and the J gene lost 10 bases, with 17 bases spanning the gap. The CDR3 nucleotides read TGCAGCGTTGGCAATCCGACTTTCCTCGAGCAGTTCTTC. This translates into CSVGNPTFLEQFF.

This clonotype occurred a few times. The V call is TRBV11-3, the J call TRBJ2-1; 15 nucleotides line up with TRBD2. The germline V gene has CDR1 SGHNT and CDR2 YENEEA. The CDR3 is made up of 14 amino acids. V was pared by 6 bases and J by 12 bases, with 6 bases of the junction left unmatched. CDR3 DNA: TGTGCCAGCAGGTTCGGACTAGCGGGAGGGGGGCAGTTCTTC. Translation: CASRFGLAGGGQFF.

V gene TRBV7-8 combines with J gene TRBJ1-4, with D perhaps TRBD1 (5 bases). There are 16 residues in the CDR3. The germline V and J ends were trimmed by 2 bases and 7 bases, with 17 bases remaining between them. CDR1 and CDR2 (germline): SGHVS, FQNEAQ. The CDR3 coding sequence is TGTGCCAGCAGCTTAAGGGGTCTGTCTCGCGGTGAAAAACTGTTTTTT. Encoded protein: CASSLRGLSRGEKLFF.

The sample holds one count of this clonotype. The junction departs from germline at one end; a sequencing error may be responsible. The chain couples TRBV7-9 to TRBJ1-1, with D possibly being TRBD1 (5 bases). Per the germline V gene, CDR1 is SEHNR and CDR2 is FQNEAQ (reference sequence). This CDR3 contains 12 residues. CDR3 coding DNA: TGTGACAGCAGCTTGGGGGAGAACGAAGCTTTCTTT. It yields the protein CDSSLGENEAFF.

This clonotype was recorded many times. The chain combines TRBV7-2 with TRBJ1-2, with D unclear. Germline V lookup: CDR1 SGHTA, CDR2 FQGNSA. The CDR3 consists of 15 residues. Trimming took off 6 bases at V and 0 bases at J, with 14 bases between the two ends. The CDR3 loop reads CASSPIDGANYGYTF. The CDR3 bases are TGTGCCAGCAGTCCAATCGACGGAGCTAACTATGGCTACACCTTC.

The rearrangement uses TRBV19 and TRBJ1-4; no firm D call. CDR3 length: 13 amino acids. V was trimmed by 7 bases and J by 8 bases, leaving 14 bases between them. Germline V lookup: CDR1 LNHDA, CDR2 SQIVND (reference sequence). In nucleotides, the CDR3 is TGTGCCAGTACGGAGAAGGAGGACGAAAAACTGTTTTTT. This gives the protein CASTEKEDEKLFF.

The rearrangement joins TRBV7-2 to TRBJ2-5; a possible D gene is TRBD2 (5 bases). The germline gives CDR1 SGHTA, CDR2 FQGNSA. This CDR3 contains 15 residues. V was cut by 3 bases and J by 5 bases, with 16 bases left in between. In nucleotides, the CDR3 is TGTGCCAGCAGCTTTTATCTGGACTCGAGGGAGACCCAGTACTTC. It translates to CASSFYLDSRETQYF.

The rearrangement uses TRBV7-9 and TRBJ2-5, with D possibly being TRBD1 (6 bases). Trimming removed 5 bases at V and 5 bases at J, with 18 bases between. The germline CDR1 and CDR2 sequences are SEHNR and FQNEAQ (reference sequence). This CDR3 region has 15 residues. CDR3 sequence (DNA): TGTGCCAGCAGCGAAGGGGCAGGGGCGTGGGAGACCCAGTACTTC. Encoded protein: CASSEGAGAWETQYF. The complete variable domain, with remaining parts taken from reference TRBV7-9 and TRBJ2-5, reads DTGVSQNPRHKITKRGQNVTFRCDPISEHNRLYWYRQTLGQGPEFLTYFQNEAQLEKSRLLSDRFSAERPKGSFSTLEIQRTEQGDSAMYLCASSEGAGAWETQYFGPGTRLLVL.

This clonotype was counted between two and nine times. The chain links TRBV19 to TRBJ1-1; 10 nucleotides agree with TRBD1. This CDR3 spans 15 amino acids. Unmatched junction bases numbered 11, after V lost 8 bases and J lost 5 bases. Germline V gives CDR1 LNHDA, CDR2 SQIVND (reference sequence). The CDR3, as DNA: TGTGCCAGTCTTAGGACAGGGGGGGAGAGGACTGAAGCTTTCTTT. Translating it yields CASLRTGGERTEAFF.

The chain links TRBV19 to TRBJ2-5; 7 nucleotides align to TRBD1. V lost 4 bases and J lost 3; bases outside the gene matches: 5. The CDR3 sequence is 14 residues long. The germline gives CDR1 LNHDA, CDR2 SQIVND (reference sequence). CDR3 sequence reads: CASSRQGAEETQYF. Here the CDR3 DNA reads TGTGCCAGTAGTAGACAGGGTGCCGAAGAGACCCAGTACTTC.